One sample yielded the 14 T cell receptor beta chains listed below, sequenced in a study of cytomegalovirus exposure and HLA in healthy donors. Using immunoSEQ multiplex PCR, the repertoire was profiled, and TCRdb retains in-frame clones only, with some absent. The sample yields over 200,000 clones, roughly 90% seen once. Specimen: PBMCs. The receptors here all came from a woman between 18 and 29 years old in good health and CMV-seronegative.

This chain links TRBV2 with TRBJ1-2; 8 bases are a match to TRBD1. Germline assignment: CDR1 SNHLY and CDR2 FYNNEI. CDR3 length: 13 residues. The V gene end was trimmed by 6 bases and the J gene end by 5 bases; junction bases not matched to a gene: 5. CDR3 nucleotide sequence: TGTGCCAGCAGACAGGGGGGTCGGTATGGCTACACCTTC. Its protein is CASRQGGRYGYTF.

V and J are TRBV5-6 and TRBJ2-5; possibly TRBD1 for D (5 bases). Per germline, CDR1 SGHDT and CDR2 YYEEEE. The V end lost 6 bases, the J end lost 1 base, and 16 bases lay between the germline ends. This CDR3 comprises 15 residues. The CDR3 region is CASTNRGRAQETQYF. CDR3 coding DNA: TGTGCCAGCACCAATAGGGGCAGGGCCCAAGAGACCCAGTACTTC. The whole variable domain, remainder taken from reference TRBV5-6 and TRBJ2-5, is DAGVTQSPTHLIKTRGQQVTLRCSPKSGHDTVSWYQQALGQGPQFIFQYYEEEERQRGNFPDRFSGHQFPNYSSELNVNALLLGDSALYLCASTNRGRAQETQYFGPGTRLLVL.

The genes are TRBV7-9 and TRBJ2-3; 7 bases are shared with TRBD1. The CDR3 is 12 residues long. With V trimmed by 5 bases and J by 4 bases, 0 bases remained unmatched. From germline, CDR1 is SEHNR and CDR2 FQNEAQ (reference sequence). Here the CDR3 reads CASSTGADTQYF. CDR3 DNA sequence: TGTGCCAGCAGCACAGGGGCAGATACGCAGTATTTT.

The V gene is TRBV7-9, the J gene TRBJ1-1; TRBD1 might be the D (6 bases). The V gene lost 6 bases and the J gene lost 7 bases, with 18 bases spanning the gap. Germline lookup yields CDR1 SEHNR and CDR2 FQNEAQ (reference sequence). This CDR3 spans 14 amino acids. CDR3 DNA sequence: TGTGCCAGCAGGCGGGCAGGGGAGGGGGTTGAAGCTTTCTTT. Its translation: CASRRAGEGVEAFF.

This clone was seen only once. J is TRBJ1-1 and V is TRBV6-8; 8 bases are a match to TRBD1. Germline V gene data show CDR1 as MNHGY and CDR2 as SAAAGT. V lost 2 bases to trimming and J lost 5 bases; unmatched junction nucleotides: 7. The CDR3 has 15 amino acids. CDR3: CASSYSRGHRTEAFF. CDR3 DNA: TGTGCCAGCAGTTACAGCAGGGGGCACCGGACTGAAGCTTTCTTT.

The CDR3, as DNA: TGCGCCAGCACGGAGACTTACTCCTACAATGAGCAGTTCTTC. Translated, it gives CASTETYSYNEQFF. The V call is TRBV5-1, the J call TRBJ2-1; D gene uncertain. The germline gives CDR1 SGHRS, CDR2 YFSETQ. V was trimmed by 6 bases and J by 0 bases, leaving 10 bases between them. This CDR3 contains 14 residues.

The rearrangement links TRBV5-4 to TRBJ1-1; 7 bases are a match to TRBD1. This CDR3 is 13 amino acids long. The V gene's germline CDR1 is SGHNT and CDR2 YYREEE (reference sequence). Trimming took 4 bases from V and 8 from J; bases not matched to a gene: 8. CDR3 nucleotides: TGTGCCAGCAGCCCTGGACAGGTAGCCGAAGCTTTCTTT. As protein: CASSPGQVAEAFF.

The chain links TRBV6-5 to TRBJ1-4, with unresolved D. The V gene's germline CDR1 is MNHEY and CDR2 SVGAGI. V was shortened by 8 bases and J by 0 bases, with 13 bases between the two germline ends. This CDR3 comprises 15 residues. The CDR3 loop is CASGLLTATNEKLFF. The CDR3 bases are TGTGCCAGCGGACTGTTGACTGCAACTAATGAAAAACTGTTTTTT.

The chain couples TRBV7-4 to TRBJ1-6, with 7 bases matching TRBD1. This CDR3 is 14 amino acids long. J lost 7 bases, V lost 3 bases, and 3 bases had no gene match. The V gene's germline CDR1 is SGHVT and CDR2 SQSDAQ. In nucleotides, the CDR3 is TGTGCCAGCAGCTTCACAGGGGACAATTCACCCCTCCACTTT. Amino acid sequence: CASSFTGDNSPLHF.

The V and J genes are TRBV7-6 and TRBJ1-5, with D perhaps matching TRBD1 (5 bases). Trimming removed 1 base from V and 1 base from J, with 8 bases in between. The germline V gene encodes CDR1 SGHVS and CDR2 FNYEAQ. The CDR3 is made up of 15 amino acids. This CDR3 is CASSLDPGSNQPQHF. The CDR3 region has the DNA TGTGCCAGCAGCTTAGACCCAGGGAGCAATCAGCCCCAGCATTTT.

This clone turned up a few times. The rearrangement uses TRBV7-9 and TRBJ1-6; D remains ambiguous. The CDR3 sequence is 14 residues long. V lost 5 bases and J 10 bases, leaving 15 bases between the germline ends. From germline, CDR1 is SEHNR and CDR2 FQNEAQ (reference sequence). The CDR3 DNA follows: TGTGCCAGCAGCCTAAGCCCCGCCGGGTCACCCCTCCACTTT. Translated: CASSLSPAGSPLHF.

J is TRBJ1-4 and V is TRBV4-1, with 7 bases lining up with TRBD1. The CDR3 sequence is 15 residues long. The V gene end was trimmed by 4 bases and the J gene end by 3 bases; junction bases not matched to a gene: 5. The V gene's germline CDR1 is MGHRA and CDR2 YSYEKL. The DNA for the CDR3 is TGCGCCAGCAGCCCCCAGACAGGGTCTAATGAAAAACTGTTTTTT. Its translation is CASSPQTGSNEKLFF.

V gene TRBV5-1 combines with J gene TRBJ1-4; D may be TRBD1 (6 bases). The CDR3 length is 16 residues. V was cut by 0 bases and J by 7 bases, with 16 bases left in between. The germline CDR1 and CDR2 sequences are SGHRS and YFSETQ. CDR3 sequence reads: CASSLASQGSGEKLFF. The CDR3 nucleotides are TGCGCCAGCAGCTTGGCATCACAGGGTAGTGGTGAAAAACTGTTTTTT.

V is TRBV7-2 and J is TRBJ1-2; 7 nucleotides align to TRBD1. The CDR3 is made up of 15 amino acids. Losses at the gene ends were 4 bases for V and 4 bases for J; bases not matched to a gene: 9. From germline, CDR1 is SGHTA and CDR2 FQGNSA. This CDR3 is CASSSYLTGSYGYTF. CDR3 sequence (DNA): TGTGCCAGCAGCTCATATCTGACAGGGAGCTATGGCTACACCTTC.